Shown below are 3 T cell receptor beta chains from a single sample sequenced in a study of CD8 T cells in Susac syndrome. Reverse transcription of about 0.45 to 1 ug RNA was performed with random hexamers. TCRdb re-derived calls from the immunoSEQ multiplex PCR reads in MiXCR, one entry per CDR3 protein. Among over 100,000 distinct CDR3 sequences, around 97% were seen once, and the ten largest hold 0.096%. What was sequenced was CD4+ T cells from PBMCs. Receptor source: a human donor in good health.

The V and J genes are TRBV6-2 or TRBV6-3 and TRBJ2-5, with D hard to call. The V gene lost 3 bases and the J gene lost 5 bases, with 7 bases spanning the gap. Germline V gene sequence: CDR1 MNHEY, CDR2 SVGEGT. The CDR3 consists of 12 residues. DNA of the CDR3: TGTGCCAGCAGTTATCGAAAGGAGACCCAGTACTTC. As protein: CASSYRKETQYF.

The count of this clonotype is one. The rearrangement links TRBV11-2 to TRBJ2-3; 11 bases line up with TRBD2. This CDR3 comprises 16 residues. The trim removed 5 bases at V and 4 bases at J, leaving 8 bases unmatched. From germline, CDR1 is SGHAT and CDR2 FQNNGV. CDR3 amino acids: CASSIGTSGDSDTQYF. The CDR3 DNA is TGTGCCAGCAGCATCGGGACTAGCGGAGACTCAGATACGCAGTATTTT.

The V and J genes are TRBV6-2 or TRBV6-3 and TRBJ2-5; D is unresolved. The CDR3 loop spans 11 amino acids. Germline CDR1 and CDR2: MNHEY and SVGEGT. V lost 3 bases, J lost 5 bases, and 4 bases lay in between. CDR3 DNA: TGTGCCAGCAGTTATGGTGAGACCCAGTACTTC. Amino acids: CASSYGETQYF.